The 9 T cell receptor beta chains given below trace back to one sample, sequenced in a study of CD8 T cells in Susac syndrome. cDNA came from approximately 0.5 to 1 ug RNA primed by random hexamers. TCRdb re-derived calls from the immunoSEQ multiplex PCR reads in MiXCR, one entry per CDR3 protein. The profile shows under 85,000 distinct CDR3 sequences, approximately 93% of them singletons. Sequencing was carried out using CD8+ T cells from PBMCs. The receptor set was obtained from a human donor with Susac syndrome.

The J gene is TRBJ2-3, the V gene TRBV11-2; 13 bases are shared with TRBD2. V shed 4 bases, J shed 8 bases, and the junction held 6 bases outside the gene matches. Germline CDR1 and CDR2: SGHAT and FQNNGV. The CDR3 consists of 15 residues. CDR3: CASSSLAGGPPTQYF. CDR3 in DNA: TGTGCCAGCAGCTCACTAGCGGGAGGGCCCCCTACGCAGTATTTT.

The chain uses TRBV20-1 and TRBJ1-2; 7 bases agree with TRBD1. This CDR3 has 15 residues. Germline V CDR1 and CDR2: DFQATT, SNEGSKA (reference sequence). The junction had 12 bases not matched to a gene; V was cut back by 4 bases and J by 4 bases. This CDR3 is CSANVRVGTVYGYTF. CDR3 sequence (DNA): TGCAGTGCTAATGTCCGCGTCGGGACAGTCTATGGCTACACCTTC.

V and J are TRBV7-9 and TRBJ2-3, with TRBD2 matching over 8 bases. This CDR3 is 15 amino acids long. In germline, CDR1 is SEHNR, CDR2 FQNEAQ (reference sequence). V gave up 4 bases and J gave up 0 bases; unmatched junction bases: 3. CDR3 protein: CASSSTSASTDTQYF. The CDR3 DNA follows: TGTGCCAGCAGCTCGACTAGCGCCAGCACAGATACGCAGTATTTT.

The chain is built from TRBV3-1 and TRBJ1-2; D is unclear. The V gene's germline CDR1 is LGHDT and CDR2 YNNKEL (reference sequence). V lost 3 bases, J lost 10 bases, and 12 bases lay in between. The CDR3 extends over 12 amino acids. The CDR3 region is CASSHGKGDYTF. Written as DNA, the CDR3 is TGTGCCAGCAGCCACGGAAAGGGAGACTACACCTTC.

This clonotype was detected once. The chain recombines TRBV3-1 with TRBJ1-2; TRBD1 might be the D (6 bases). This CDR3 has 15 residues. From germline, CDR1 is LGHDT and CDR2 YNNKEL (reference sequence). V was shortened by 3 bases and J by 2 bases, with 13 bases between the two germline ends. CDR3 nucleotide sequence: TGTGCCAGCAGCCACCAGACAGGCTTGAACTATGGCTACACCTTC. It specifies CASSHQTGLNYGYTF.

This chain connects TRBV3-1 to TRBJ2-5; 7 bases are a match to TRBD1. Germline-derived CDR1 and CDR2 are LGHDT and YNNKEL (reference sequence). With 4 bases clipped from V and 2 bases from J, the junction kept 4 bases outside the gene matches. This CDR3 has 14 residues. The CDR3 bases are TGTGCCAGCAGCCCGACAGGGATACAAGAGACCCAGTACTTC. Translation gives CASSPTGIQETQYF.

This rearrangement joins TRBV25-1 to TRBJ2-3; D is uncertain. This CDR3 region has 13 residues. Trimming removed 6 bases at V and 0 bases at J, with 7 bases between. Germline-derived CDR1 and CDR2 are MGHDK and SYGVNS. The CDR3 reads CASRVGSTDTQYF. CDR3 DNA: TGTGCCAGCAGGGTTGGGAGCACAGATACGCAGTATTTT.

The chain couples TRBV4-1 to TRBJ1-2; 7 bases are a match to TRBD1. The CDR3 extends over 15 amino acids. Germline V gene data show CDR1 as MGHRA and CDR2 as YSYEKL. V was clipped by 5 bases and J by 7 bases; unmatched bases: 13. The CDR3 reads CASSSTHFDRVGYTF. The CDR3 DNA reads as TGCGCCAGCAGCTCAACCCATTTCGACAGGGTTGGCTACACCTTC.

In DNA, the CDR3 is TGTGCCAGTAGTTCCGGACAGGGAAGAATGAGCTATGGCTACACCTTC. Amino acid sequence: CASSSGQGRMSYGYTF. V usage is TRBV19 and J usage is TRBJ1-2; 8 positions match TRBD1. Germline V gene sequence: CDR1 LNHDA, CDR2 SQIVND (reference sequence). V lost 5 bases and J lost 4; bases outside the gene matches: 12. The CDR3 length is 16 residues. Combining the CDR3 with reference TRBV19 and TRBJ1-2 gives the whole variable domain DGGITQSPKYLFRKEGQNVTLSCEQNLNHDAMYWYRQDPGQGLRLIYYSQIVNDFQKGDIAEGYSVSREKKESFPLTVTSAQKNPTAFYLCASSSGQGRMSYGYTFGSGTRLTVV.